This T cell receptor beta chain was obtained from a study of cytomegalovirus exposure and HLA in healthy donors. The PCR had 60 Vbeta and 13 Jbeta primers. Assay used: immunoSEQ multiplex PCR; TCRdb lists only in-frame clones, some missing. The sample yields 130,000 to 150,000 clones, 80% seen once. This clone was observed a handful of times. Its antigen is currently unknown. Study-level results: In an earlier analysis, most TCR beta V segments were productive about 87% or about 30% of the time.

The origin of this receptor is a man in his forties in good health and CMV-seronegative. The sample taken for sequencing was PBMCs.

The CDR3 region is CASSLGWTSGGETQYF. The CDR3 DNA sequence: TGCGCCAGCAGCTTGGGATGGACTAGCGGGGGAGAGACCCAGTACTTC. This chain links TRBV5-1 with TRBJ2-5, with 13 positions matching TRBD2. The CDR3 contains 16 residues. J gave up 4 bases and V 0 bases, and 3 bases lay outside the gene matches. The V gene's germline CDR1 is SGHRS and CDR2 YFSETQ.